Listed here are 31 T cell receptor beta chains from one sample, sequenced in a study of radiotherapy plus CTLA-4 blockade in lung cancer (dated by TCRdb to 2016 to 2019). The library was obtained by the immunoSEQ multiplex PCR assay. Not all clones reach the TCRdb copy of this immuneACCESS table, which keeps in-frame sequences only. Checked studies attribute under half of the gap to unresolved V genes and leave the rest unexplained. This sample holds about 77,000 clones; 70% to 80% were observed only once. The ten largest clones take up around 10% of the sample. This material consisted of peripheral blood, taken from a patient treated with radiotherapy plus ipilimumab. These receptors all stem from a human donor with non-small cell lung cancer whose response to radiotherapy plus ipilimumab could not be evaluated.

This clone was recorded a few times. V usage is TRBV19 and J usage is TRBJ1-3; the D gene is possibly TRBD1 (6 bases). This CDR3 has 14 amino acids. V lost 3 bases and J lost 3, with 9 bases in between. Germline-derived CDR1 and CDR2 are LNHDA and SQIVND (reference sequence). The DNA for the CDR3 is TGTGCCAGTAGTATGACAGGAGGTGGAAACACCATATATTTT. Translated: CASSMTGGGNTIYF.

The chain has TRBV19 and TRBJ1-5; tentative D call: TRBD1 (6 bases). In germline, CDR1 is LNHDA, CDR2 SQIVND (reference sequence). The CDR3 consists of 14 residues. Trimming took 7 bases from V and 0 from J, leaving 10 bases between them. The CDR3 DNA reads TGTGCCAGTACGGTCAGGGGTAGCAATCAGCCCCAGCATTTT. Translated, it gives CASTVRGSNQPQHF.

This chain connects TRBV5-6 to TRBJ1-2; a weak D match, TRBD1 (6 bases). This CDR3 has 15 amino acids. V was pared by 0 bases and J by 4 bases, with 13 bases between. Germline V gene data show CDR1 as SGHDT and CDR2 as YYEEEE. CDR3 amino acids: CASSLEGGYGYGYTF. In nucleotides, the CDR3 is TGTGCCAGCAGCTTGGAAGGGGGATACGGCTATGGCTACACCTTC.

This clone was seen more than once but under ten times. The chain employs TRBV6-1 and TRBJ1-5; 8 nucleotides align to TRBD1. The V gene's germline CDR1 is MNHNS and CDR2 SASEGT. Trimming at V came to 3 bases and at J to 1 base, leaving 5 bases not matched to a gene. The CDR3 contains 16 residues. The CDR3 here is CASSDRGRGSNQPQHF. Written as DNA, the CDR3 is TGTGCCAGCAGTGACAGGGGGCGCGGGAGCAATCAGCCCCAGCATTTT.

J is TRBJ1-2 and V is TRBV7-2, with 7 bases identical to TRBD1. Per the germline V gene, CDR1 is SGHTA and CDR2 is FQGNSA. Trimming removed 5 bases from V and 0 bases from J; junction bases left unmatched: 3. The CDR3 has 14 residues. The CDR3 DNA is TGTGCCAGCAGCCCGGACAGGTCTAACTATGGCTACACCTTC. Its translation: CASSPDRSNYGYTF.

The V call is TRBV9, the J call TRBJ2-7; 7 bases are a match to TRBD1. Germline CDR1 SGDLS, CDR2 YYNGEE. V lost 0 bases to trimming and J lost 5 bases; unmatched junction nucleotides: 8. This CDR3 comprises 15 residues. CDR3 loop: CASSVADRVWNEQYF. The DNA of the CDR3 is TGTGCCAGCAGCGTAGCAGACAGGGTATGGAACGAGCAGTACTTC.

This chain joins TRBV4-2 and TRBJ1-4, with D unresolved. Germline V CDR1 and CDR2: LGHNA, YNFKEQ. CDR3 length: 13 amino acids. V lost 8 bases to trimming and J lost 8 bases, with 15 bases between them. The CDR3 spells CASLAPAGEKLFF. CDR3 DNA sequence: TGTGCCAGCTTAGCTCCAGCTGGCGAAAAACTGTTTTTT.

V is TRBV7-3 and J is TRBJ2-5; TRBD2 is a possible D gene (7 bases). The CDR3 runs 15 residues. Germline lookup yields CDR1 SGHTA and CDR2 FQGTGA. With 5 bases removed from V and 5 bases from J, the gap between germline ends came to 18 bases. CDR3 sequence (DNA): TGTGCCAGCAGCGGACTAGGGACACCGGGGGAGACCCAGTACTTC. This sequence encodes CASSGLGTPGETQYF.

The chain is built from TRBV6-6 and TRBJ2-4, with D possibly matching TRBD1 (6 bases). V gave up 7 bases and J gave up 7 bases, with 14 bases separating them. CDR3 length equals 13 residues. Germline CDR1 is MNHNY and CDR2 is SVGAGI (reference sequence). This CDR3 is CASKTGDRNIQYF. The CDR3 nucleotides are TGTGCCAGCAAAACAGGCGACAGGAACATTCAGTACTTC.

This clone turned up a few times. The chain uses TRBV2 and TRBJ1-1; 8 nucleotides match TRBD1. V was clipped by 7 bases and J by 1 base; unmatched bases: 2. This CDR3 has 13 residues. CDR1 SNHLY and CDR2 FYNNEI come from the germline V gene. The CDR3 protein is CASNGQGNTEAFF. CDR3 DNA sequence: TGTGCCAGCAATGGACAGGGGAACACTGAAGCTTTCTTT.

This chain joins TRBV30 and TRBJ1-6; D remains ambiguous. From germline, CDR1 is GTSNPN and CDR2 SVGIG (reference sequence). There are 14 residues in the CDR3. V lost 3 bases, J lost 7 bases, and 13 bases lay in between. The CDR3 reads CAWRGRTKNSPLHF. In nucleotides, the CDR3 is TGTGCCTGGAGGGGCAGGACTAAAAATTCACCCCTCCACTTT.

The CDR3 region is CASSESLGTPGDQPQHF. CDR3 in DNA: TGTGCCAGCAGTGAATCACTCGGGACTCCTGGGGATCAGCCCCAGCATTTT. The chain has TRBV25-1 and TRBJ1-5; a weak D match, TRBD1 (5 bases). There are 17 residues in the CDR3. Germline CDR1 MGHDK, CDR2 SYGVNS. The V gene lost 1 base and the J gene lost 5 bases, with 18 bases spanning the gap.

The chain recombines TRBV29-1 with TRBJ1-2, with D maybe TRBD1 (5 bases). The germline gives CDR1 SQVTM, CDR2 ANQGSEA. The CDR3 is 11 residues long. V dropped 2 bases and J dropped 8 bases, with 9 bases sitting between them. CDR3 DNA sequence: TGCAGCGTTGAATGGGAGGGGGGCTACACCTTC. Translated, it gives CSVEWEGGYTF.

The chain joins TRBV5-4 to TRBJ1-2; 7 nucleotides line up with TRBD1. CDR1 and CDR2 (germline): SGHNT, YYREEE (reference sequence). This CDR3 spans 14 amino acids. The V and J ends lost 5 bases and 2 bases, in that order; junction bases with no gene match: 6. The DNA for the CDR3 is TGTGCCAGCAGACGGGACAGCGCCAACTATGGCTACACCTTC. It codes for CASRRDSANYGYTF.

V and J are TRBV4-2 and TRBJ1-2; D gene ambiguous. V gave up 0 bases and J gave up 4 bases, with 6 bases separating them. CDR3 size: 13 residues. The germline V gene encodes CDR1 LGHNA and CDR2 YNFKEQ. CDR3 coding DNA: TGTGCCAGCAGCCAAGATCTCAGCTATGGCTACACCTTC. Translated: CASSQDLSYGYTF.

This chain's CDR3 is CASSDRGSSYEQYF. Written as DNA, the CDR3 is TGTGCCAGTAGTGACAGGGGCAGCTCCTACGAGCAGTACTTC. The chain combines TRBV19 with TRBJ2-7; 8 nucleotides line up with TRBD1. CDR3 length: 14 residues. CDR1 LNHDA and CDR2 SQIVND come from the germline V gene (reference sequence). The V and J ends lost 5 bases and 0 bases, in that order; junction bases with no gene match: 3.

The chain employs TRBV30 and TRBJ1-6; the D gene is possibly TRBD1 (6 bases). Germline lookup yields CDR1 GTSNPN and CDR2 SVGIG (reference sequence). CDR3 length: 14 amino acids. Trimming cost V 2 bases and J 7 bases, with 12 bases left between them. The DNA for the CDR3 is TGTGCCTGGAGTCGAGGACAGCAAAATTCACCCCTCCACTTT. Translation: CAWSRGQQNSPLHF.

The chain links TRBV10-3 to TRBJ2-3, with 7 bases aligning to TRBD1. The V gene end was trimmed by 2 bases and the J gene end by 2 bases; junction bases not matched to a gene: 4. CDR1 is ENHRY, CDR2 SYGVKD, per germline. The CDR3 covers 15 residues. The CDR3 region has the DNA TGTGCCATCAGTGAGCCGGACAGGACCACAGATACGCAGTATTTT. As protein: CAISEPDRTTDTQYF.

CDR3 sequence reads: CASSQETGGRGEQYF. CDR3 DNA: TGTGCCAGCAGCCAGGAGACAGGGGGAAGGGGCGAGCAGTACTTC. V usage is TRBV11-3 and J usage is TRBJ2-7, with 9 bases matching TRBD1. CDR1 is SGHNT, CDR2 YENEEA, per germline. V lost 5 bases and J lost 6; bases outside the gene matches: 11. The CDR3 is made up of 15 amino acids.

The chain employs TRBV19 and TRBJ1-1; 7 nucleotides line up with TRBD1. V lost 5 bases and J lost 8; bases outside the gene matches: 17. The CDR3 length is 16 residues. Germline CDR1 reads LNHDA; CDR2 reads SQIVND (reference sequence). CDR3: CASSHLGQKGFPEAFF. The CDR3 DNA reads TGTGCCAGTAGTCATTTGGGACAGAAGGGTTTTCCCGAAGCTTTCTTT.

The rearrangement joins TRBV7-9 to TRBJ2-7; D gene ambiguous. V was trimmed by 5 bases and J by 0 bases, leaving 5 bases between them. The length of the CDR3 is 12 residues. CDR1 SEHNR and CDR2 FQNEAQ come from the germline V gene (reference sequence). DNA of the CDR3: TGTGCCAGCAGCATTAGCTCCTACGAGCAGTACTTC. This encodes CASSISSYEQYF.

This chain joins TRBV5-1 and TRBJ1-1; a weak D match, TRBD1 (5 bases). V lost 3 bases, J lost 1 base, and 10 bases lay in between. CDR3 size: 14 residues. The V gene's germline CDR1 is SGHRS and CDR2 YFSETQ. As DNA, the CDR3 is TGCGCCAGCAGCTACAGCAGGGCGAACACTGAAGCTTTCTTT. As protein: CASSYSRANTEAFF.

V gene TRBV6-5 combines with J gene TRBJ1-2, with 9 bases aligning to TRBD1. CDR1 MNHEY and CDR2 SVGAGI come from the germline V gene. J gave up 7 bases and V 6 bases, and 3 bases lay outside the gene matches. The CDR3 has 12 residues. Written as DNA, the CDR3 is TGTGCCAGCAGACAGGGGGCCCGTGGCTACACCTTC. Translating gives CASRQGARGYTF.

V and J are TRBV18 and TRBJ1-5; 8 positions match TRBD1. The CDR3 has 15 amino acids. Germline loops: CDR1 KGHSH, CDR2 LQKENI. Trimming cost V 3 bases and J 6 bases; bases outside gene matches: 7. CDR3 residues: CASSPDRAYVQPQHF. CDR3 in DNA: TGTGCCAGCTCACCGGACAGGGCGTACGTTCAGCCCCAGCATTTT. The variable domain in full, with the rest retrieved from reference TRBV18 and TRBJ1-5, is NAGVMQNPRHLVRRRGQEARLRCSPMKGHSHVYWYRQLPEEGLKFMVYLQKENIIDESGMPKERFSAEFPKEGPSILRIQQVVRGDSAAYFCASSPDRAYVQPQHFGDGTRLSIL.

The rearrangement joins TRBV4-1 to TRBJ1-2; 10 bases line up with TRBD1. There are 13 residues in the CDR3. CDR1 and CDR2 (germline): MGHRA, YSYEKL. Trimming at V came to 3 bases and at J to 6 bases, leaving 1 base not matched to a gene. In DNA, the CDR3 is TGCGCCAGCAGCCACGGGACAGGGGATGGCTACACCTTC. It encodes CASSHGTGDGYTF.

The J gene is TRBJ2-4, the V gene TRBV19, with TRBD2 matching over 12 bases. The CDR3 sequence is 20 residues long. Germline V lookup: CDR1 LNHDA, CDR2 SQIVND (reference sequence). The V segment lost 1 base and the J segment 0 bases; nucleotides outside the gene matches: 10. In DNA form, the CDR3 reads TGTGCCAGTAGTATAGGATTTGGACTAGCGGGGTCTCTAGCCAAAAACATTCAGTACTTC. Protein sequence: CASSIGFGLAGSLAKNIQYF.

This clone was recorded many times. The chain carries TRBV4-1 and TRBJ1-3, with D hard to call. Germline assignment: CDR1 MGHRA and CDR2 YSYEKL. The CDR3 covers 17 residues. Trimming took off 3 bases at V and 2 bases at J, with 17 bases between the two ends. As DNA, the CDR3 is TGCGCCAGCAGCCAGTCAGGACTATCTGGGGCTGGAAACACCATATATTTT. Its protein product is CASSQSGLSGAGNTIYF.

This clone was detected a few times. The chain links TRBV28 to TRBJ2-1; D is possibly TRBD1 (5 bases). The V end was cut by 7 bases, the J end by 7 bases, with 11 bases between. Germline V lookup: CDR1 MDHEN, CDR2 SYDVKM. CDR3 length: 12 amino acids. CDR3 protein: CASISRENEQFF. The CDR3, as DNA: TGTGCCAGCATCTCCAGGGAAAATGAGCAGTTCTTC.

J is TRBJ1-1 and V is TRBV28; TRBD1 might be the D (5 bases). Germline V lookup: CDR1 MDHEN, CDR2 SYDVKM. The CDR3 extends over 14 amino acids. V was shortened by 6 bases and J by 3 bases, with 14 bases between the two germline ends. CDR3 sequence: CASRPRAGDTEAFF. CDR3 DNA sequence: TGTGCCAGCAGGCCGCGGGCGGGGGACACTGAAGCTTTCTTT.

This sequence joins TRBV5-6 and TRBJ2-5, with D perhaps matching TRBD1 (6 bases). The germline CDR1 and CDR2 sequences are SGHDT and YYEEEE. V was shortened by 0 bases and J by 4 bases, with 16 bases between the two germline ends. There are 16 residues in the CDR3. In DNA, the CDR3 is TGTGCCAGCAGCTTGGTCTACAGGGCGCTAGGAGAGACCCAGTACTTC. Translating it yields CASSLVYRALGETQYF.

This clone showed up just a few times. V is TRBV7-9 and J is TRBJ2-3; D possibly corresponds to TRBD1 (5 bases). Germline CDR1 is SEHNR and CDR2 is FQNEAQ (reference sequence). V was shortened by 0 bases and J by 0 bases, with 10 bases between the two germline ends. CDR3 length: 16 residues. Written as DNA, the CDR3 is TGTGCCAGCAGCTTAGCAGGGGCGCGTAGCACAGATACGCAGTATTTT. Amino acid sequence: CASSLAGARSTDTQYF.